The 9 T cell receptor beta chains reported below all come from one sample, sequenced in a study of Ad26.COV2.S vaccination and SARS-CoV-2 variants. Repertoires were generated with immunoSEQ multiplex PCR, while TCRdb's copy carries only in-frame clones and drops some. The data hold fewer than 300,000 clones, with approximately 89% observed a single time. Documented treatment: 19 received Ad26.COV2.S at low or high dose, single or two shots; roughly five received placebo; per-sample allocation not given. Sampling took place 63 days after the first vaccine or placebo injection. The specimen comprised peripheral blood, sampled in a trial of Ad26.COV2.S vaccine versus placebo. These receptors were collected from a person aged 18 to 65 who received the Ad26.COV2.S COVID-19 vaccine or a placebo.

The chain links TRBV18 to TRBJ2-1, with 7 bases lining up with TRBD1. There are 16 residues in the CDR3. With 5 bases clipped from V and 3 bases from J, the junction kept 10 bases outside the gene matches. CDR1 KGHSH and CDR2 LQKENI come from the germline V gene. The CDR3 protein is CASSEKGQLNYNEQFF. The CDR3 region has the DNA TGTGCCAGCTCAGAAAAGGGACAGCTTAACTACAATGAGCAGTTCTTC.

This clone has just a few counts. This sequence joins TRBV6-4 and TRBJ2-7; possibly TRBD2 for D (5 bases). The CDR3 covers 15 residues. Germline CDR1 reads MRHNA; CDR2 reads SNTAGT. Trimming left V 0 bases short and J 0 bases short, with 9 bases between. CDR3 DNA: TGTGCCAGCAGTGACTCGAAGAGGGTCTCCTACGAGCAGTACTTC. It specifies CASSDSKRVSYEQYF.

This CDR3 reads CASSPPGITEAFF. The CDR3, as DNA: TGTGCCAGCAGCCCCCCAGGGATCACTGAAGCTTTCTTT. The chain joins TRBV11-2 to TRBJ1-1; possible D gene TRBD1, 5 bases. V was shortened by 5 bases and J by 4 bases, with 11 bases between the two germline ends. Germline V gene data show CDR1 as SGHAT and CDR2 as FQNNGV. The CDR3 is 13 amino acids.

The V gene is TRBV5-1, the J gene TRBJ2-1; 11 bases align to TRBD2. CDR1 SGHRS and CDR2 YFSETQ come from the germline V gene. This CDR3 region has 15 residues. After removal of 8 bases from V and 5 bases from J, the junction contained 9 bases not matched to a gene. CDR3 nucleotides: TGCGCCAGTGGGGGGACTAGCGGAGGGGACAATGAGCAGTTCTTC. Translated, it gives CASGGTSGGDNEQFF. Full variable domain (outside the CDR3, taken from reference TRBV5-1 and TRBJ2-1): KAGVTQTPRYLIKTRGQQVTLSCSPISGHRSVSWYQQTPGQGLQFLFEYFSETQRNKGNFPGRFSGRQFSNSRSEMNVSTLELGDSALYLCASGGTSGGDNEQFFGPGTRLTVL.

The chain is built from TRBV6-5 and TRBJ1-1, with TRBD1 matching over 9 bases. Germline lookup yields CDR1 MNHEY and CDR2 SVGAGI. V trimming: 6 bases; J trimming: 6 bases; junction bases outside the gene matches: 11. CDR3 length equals 15 residues. The chain's CDR3 is CASRPLGQGSAEAFF. The CDR3 DNA is TGTGCCAGCAGGCCTCTGGGACAGGGTTCGGCTGAAGCTTTCTTT.

V usage is TRBV18 and J usage is TRBJ2-3, with 8 bases identical to TRBD2. J was trimmed by 2 bases and V by 0 bases; bases with no gene match: 4. The V gene's germline CDR1 is KGHSH and CDR2 LQKENI. This CDR3 region has 16 residues. The CDR3 loop reads CASSPPGTRVTDTQYF. CDR3 nucleotides: TGTGCCAGCTCACCACCCGGGACTAGGGTCACAGATACGCAGTATTTT.

The chain is built from TRBV12-5 and TRBJ1-5; 7 bases line up with TRBD1. In germline, CDR1 is LGHNT, CDR2 FRNRAP. Unmatched junction bases numbered 4, after V lost 5 bases and J lost 0 bases. CDR3 length: 15 amino acids. This CDR3 is CASGPTGFSNQPQHF. DNA for the CDR3: TGTGCTAGTGGTCCGACAGGGTTTAGCAATCAGCCCCAGCATTTT.

The rearrangement uses TRBV12-3 or TRBV12-4 and TRBJ1-2; D gene ambiguous. Trimming took 4 bases from V and 8 from J, leaving 14 bases between them. The length of the CDR3 is 13 residues. CDR3 nucleotide sequence: TGTGCCAGCAGTTCCTACACGGGCAGCGGCTACACCTTC. This gives the protein CASSSYTGSGYTF.

The gene calls are TRBV5-1 and TRBJ1-4; weak D call: TRBD1 (6 bases). Germline assignment: CDR1 SGHRS and CDR2 YFSETQ. V shed 4 bases and J shed 6 bases, with 10 bases lying between them. This CDR3 comprises 13 residues. The CDR3 DNA reads TGCGCCAGCAGCCGGGACACGGATGAAAAACTGTTTTTT. It codes for CASSRDTDEKLFF.